The clone carrying this T cell receptor (beta chain) came up a few times. The antigen remains unidentified. Method: immunoSEQ multiplex PCR; TCRdb's copy keeps in-frame clones and lacks some. The sample carries about 15,000 clones, 45% to 50% recorded once. This sample is drawn from a study of siplizumab effects on memory and regulatory T cells. Regarding the study as a whole: Assignment of a naive or memory phenotype failed for roughly 75-97% of the proliferating CD4+ or CD8+ clones. Unstimulated subsets accounted for the mapping of only a minor share of the clones that were alloreactive. Memory T cells appeared less diverse than naive cells, which seemed to contribute substantially to alloresponse.

The mixed lymphocyte reaction cells were grown together in coculture at 37°C for less than seven days. CDR1 is KGHSH, CDR2 LQKENI, per germline. Trimming took 5 bases from V and 4 from J, leaving 11 bases between them. This CDR3 has 13 amino acids. V and J are TRBV18 and TRBJ1-1; D is perhaps TRBD1 (6 bases). The TCR was taken from a human donor in good health; the cells came from an allogeneic mixed lymphocyte reaction. Specimen: CFSE-low (dividing) CD4+ T cells sorted from an allogeneic mixed lymphocyte reaction. The CDR3 nucleotides read TGTGCCAGCTCAGCCAGGGGTGGCACTGAAGCTTTCTTT. Its translation is CASSARGGTEAFF.